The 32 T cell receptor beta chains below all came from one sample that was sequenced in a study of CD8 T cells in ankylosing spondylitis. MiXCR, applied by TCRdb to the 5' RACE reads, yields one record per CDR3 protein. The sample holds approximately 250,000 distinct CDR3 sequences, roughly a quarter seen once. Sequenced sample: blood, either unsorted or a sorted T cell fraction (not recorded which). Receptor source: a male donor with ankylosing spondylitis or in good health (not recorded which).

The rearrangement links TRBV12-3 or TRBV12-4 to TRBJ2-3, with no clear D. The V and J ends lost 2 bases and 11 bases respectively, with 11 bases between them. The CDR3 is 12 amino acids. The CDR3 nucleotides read TGTGCCAGCAGTTTAAATCAGAGTAAGCAGTATTTT. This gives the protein CASSLNQSKQYF.

CDR3 nucleotide sequence: TGCAGTGCTAGATCGGGGGCCAAGAACGGGGAGCTGTTTTTT. Its protein product is CSARSGAKNGELFF. V gene TRBV20-1 combines with J gene TRBJ2-2, with D perhaps assigned TRBD1 or TRBD2 (6 bases each). The CDR3 is 14 amino acids. V dropped 2 bases and J dropped 7 bases, with 14 bases sitting between them. Germline values: CDR1 DFQATT, CDR2 SNEGSKA (reference sequence).

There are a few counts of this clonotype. CDR3 nucleotide sequence: TGCAGCGTTGCCGGACTAGCAGCAGATACGCAGTATTTT. Encoded protein: CSVAGLAADTQYF. The chain couples TRBV29-1 to TRBJ2-3, with 8 bases that match TRBD2. The length of the CDR3 is 13 residues. Germline loops: CDR1 SQVTM, CDR2 ANQGSEA. With V trimmed by 4 bases and J by 4 bases, 4 bases remained unmatched.

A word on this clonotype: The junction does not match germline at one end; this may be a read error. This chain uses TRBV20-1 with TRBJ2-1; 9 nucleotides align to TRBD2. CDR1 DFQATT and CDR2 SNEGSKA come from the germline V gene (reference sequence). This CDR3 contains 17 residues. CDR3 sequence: CCARDASGVSSYNEQFF. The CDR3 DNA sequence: TGCTGTGCTAGGGATGCTAGCGGGGTTAGCTCCTACAATGAGCAGTTCTTC.

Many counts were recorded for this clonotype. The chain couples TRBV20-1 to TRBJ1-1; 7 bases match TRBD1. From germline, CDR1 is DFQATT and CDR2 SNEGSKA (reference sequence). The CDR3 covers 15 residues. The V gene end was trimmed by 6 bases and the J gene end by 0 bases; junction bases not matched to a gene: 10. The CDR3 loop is CSAPTGPAMNTEAFF. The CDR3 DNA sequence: TGCAGTGCACCGACAGGGCCCGCGATGAACACTGAAGCTTTCTTT.

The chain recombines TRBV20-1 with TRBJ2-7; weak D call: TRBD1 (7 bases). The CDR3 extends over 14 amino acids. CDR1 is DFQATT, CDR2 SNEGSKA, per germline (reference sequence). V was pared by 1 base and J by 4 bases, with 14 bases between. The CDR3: CSARVARGVYEQYF. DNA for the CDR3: TGCAGTGCTAGAGTAGCCAGGGGGGTATACGAGCAGTACTTC.

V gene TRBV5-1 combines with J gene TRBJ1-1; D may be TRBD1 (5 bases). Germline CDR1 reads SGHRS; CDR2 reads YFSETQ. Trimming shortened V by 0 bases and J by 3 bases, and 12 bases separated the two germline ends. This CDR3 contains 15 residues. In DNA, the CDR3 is TGCGCCAGCAGCTTGGGGGGGGGTTTGGACACTGAAGCTTTCTTT. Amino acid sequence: CASSLGGGLDTEAFF.

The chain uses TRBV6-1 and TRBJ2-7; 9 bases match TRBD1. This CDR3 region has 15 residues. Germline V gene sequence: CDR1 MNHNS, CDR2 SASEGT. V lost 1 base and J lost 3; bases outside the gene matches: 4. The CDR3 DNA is TGTGCCAGCAGTGAAGGCGGGACAGGGATCTACGAGCAGTACTTC. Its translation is CASSEGGTGIYEQYF.

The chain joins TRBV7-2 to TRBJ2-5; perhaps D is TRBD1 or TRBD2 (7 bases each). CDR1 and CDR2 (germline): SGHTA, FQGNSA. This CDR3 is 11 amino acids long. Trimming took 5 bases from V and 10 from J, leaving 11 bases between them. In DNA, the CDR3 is TGTGCCAGCAGCCCAGGGGGGGACCAGTACTTC. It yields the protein CASSPGGDQYF.

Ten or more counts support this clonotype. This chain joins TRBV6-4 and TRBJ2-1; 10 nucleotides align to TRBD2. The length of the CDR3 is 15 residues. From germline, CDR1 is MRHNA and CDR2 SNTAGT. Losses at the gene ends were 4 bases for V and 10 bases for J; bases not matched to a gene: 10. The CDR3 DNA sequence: TGTGCCAGCAGTGTAAAAAGCGGGGGGGCGCTAGAGCAGTTCTTC. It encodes CASSVKSGGALEQFF.

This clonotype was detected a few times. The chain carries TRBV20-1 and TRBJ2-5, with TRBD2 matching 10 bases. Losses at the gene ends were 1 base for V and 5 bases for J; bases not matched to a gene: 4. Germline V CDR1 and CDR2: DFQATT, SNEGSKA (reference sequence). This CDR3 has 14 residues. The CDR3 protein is CSARAPAGGETQYF. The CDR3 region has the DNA TGCAGTGCTAGAGCCCCAGCGGGGGGGGAGACCCAGTACTTC.

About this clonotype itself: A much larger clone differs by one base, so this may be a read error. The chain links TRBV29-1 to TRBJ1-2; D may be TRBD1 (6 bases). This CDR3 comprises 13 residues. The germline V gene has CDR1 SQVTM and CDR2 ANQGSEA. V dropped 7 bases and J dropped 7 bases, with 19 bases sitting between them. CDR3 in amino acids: CSAARRDKGGYTF. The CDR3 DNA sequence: TGCAGCGCTGCGAGACGGGACAAAGGTGGCTACACCTTC. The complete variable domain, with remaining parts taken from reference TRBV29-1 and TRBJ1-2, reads SAVISQKPSRDICQRGTSLTIQCQVDSQVTMMFWYRQQPGQSLTLIATANQGSEATYESGFVIDKFPISRPNLTFSTLTVSNMSPEDSSIYLCSAARRDKGGYTFGSGTRLTVV.

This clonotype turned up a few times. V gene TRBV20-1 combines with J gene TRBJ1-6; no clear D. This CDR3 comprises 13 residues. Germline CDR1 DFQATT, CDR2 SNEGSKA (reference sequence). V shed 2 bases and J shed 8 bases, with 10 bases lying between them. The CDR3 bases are TGCAGTGCTAGAAGCTGGGCTCATTCACCCCTCCACTTT. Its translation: CSARSWAHSPLHF.

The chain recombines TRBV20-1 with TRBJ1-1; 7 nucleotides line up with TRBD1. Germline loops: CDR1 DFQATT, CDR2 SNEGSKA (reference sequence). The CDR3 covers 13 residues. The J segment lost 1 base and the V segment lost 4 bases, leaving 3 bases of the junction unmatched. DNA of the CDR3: TGCAGTGCTAAGGGACAGACGAACACTGAAGCTTTCTTT. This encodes CSAKGQTNTEAFF.

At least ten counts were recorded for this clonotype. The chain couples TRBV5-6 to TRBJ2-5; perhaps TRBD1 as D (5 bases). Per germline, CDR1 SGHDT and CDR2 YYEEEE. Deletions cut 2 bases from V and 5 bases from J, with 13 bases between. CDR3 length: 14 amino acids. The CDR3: CASSFTGSGETQYF. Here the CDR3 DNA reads TGTGCCAGCAGCTTCACAGGATCTGGGGAGACCCAGTACTTC.

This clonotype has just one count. CDR3 protein: CACSIAPLTGTTPLHF. DNA for the CDR3: TGTGCCTGCTCCATCGCGCCACTGACAGGAACAACACCCCTCCACTTT. The V and J genes are TRBV30 and TRBJ1-6; possible D gene TRBD1, 6 bases. Germline CDR1 reads GTSNPN; CDR2 reads SVGIG (reference sequence). V was pared by 6 bases and J by 11 bases, with 26 bases between. This CDR3 region has 16 residues.

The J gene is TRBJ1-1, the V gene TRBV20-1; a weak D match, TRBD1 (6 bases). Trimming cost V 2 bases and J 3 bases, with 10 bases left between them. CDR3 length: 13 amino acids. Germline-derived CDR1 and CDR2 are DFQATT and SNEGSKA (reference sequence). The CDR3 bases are TGCAGTGCTAGATCGGGGGCGCACACTGAAGCTTTCTTT. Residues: CSARSGAHTEAFF.

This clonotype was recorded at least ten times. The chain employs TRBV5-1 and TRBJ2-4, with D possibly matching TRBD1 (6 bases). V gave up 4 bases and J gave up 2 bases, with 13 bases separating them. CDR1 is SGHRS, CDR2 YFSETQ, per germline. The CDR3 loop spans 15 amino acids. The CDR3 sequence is CASSLQGFSKNIQYF. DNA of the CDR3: TGCGCCAGCAGCCTGCAGGGGTTTTCCAAAAACATTCAGTACTTC.

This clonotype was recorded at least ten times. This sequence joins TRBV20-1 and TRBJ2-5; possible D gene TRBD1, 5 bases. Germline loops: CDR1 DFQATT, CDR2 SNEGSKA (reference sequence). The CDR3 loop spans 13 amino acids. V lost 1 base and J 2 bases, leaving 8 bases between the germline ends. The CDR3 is CSARVTGQETQYF. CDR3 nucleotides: TGCAGTGCTAGAGTTACAGGTCAAGAGACCCAGTACTTC.

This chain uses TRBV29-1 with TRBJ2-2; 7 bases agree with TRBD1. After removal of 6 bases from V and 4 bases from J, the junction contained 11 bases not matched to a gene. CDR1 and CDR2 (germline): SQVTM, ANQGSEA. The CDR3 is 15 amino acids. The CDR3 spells CSVRTGAAFTGELFF. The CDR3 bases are TGCAGCGTCCGAACAGGGGCGGCCTTCACCGGGGAGCTGTTTTTT.

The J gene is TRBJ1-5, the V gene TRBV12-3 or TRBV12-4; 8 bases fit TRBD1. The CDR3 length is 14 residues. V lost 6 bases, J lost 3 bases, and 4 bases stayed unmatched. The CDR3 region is CASSQTGDNQPQHF. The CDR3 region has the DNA TGTGCCAGCAGCCAGACAGGGGACAATCAGCCCCAGCATTTT.

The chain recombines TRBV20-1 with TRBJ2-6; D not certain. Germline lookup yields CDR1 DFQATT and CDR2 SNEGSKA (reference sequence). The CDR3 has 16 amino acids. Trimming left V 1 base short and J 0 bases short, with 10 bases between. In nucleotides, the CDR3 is TGCAGTGCTAGAGTTCTCTCAGGCTCTGGGGCCAACGTCCTGACTTTC. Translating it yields CSARVLSGSGANVLTF.

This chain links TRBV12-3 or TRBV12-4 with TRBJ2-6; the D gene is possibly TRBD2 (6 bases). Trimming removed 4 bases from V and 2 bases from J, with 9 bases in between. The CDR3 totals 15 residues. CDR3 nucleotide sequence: TGTGCCAGCAGTTGGGAGGTGCCTGGGGCCAACGTCCTGACTTTC. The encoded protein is CASSWEVPGANVLTF.

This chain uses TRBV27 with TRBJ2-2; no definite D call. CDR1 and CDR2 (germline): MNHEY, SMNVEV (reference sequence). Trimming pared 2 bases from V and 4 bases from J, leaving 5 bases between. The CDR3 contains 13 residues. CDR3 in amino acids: CASSLRTTGELFF. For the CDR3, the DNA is TGTGCCAGCAGTTTACGGACCACCGGGGAGCTGTTTTTT.

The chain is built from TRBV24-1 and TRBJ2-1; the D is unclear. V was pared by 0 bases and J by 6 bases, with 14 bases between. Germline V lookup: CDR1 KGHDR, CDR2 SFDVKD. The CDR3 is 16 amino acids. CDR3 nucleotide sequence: TGTGCCACCAGTGATTTGGACGCTAACTCTTTCAATGAGCAGTTCTTC. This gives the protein CATSDLDANSFNEQFF.

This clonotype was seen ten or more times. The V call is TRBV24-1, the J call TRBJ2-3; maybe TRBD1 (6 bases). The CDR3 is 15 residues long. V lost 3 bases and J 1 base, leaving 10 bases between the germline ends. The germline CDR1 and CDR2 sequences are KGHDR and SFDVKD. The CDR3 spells CATSDAQGRTDTQYF. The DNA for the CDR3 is TGTGCCACCAGTGATGCCCAGGGGCGCACAGATACGCAGTATTTT.

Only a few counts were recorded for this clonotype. The CDR3, as DNA: TGTGCCAGCAGCCAAGATTCCAGCTATGGCTACACCTTC. Translated, it gives CASSQDSSYGYTF. The rearrangement joins TRBV4-2 to TRBJ1-2; D not resolved. Germline assignment: CDR1 LGHNA and CDR2 YNFKEQ. This CDR3 has 13 residues. Trimming pared 0 bases from V and 4 bases from J, leaving 6 bases between.

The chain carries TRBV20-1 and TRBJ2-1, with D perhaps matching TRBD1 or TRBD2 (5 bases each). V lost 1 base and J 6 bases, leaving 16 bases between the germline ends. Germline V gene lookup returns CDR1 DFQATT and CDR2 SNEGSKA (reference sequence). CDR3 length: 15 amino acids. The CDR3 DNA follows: TGCAGTGCTAGAGTGGGGGAACTACCGAGCAATGAGCAGTTCTTC. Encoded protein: CSARVGELPSNEQFF.

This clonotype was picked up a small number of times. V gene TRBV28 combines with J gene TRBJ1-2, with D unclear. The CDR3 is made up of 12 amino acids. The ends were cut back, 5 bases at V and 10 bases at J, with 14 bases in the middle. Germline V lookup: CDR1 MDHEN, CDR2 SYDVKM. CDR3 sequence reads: CASSLEGAPYTF. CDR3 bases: TGTGCCAGCAGTCTTGAGGGTGCTCCCTACACCTTC.

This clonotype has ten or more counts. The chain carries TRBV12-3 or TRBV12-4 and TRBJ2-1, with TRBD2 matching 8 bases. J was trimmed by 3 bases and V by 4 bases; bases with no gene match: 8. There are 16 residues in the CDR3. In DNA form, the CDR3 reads TGTGCCAGCAGTTCCAGCGGGGGCGGTAACTACAATGAGCAGTTCTTC. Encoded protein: CASSSSGGGNYNEQFF.

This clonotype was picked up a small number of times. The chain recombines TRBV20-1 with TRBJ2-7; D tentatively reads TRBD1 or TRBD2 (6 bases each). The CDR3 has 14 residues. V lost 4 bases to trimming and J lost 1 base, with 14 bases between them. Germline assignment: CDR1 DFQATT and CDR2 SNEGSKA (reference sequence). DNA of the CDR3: TGCAGTGCTATCCACGGAGGGGGTTCCTACGAGCAGTACTTC. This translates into CSAIHGGGSYEQYF.

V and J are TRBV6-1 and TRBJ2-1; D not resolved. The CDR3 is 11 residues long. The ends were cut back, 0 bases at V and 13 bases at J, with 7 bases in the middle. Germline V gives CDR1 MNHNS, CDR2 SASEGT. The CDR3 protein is CASSEAGEQFF. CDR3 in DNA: TGTGCCAGCAGTGAAGCTGGGGAACAGTTCTTC.